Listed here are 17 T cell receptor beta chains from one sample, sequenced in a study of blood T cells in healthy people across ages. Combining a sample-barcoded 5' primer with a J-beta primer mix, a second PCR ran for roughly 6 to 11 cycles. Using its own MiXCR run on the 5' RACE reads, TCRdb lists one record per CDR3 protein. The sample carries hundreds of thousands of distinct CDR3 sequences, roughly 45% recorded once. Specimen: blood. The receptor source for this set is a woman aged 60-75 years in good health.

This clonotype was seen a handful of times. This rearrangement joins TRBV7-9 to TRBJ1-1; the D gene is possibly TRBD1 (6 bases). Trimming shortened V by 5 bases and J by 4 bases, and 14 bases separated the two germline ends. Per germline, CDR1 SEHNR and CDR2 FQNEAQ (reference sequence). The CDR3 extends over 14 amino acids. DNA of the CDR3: TGTGCCAGCAGCCCCCCCGACAGGTCCACTGAAGCTTTCTTT. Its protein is CASSPPDRSTEAFF.

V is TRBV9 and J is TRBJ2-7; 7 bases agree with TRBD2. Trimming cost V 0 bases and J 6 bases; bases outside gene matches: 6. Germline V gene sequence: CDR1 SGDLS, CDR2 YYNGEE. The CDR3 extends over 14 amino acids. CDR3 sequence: CASSVAPGLGEQYF. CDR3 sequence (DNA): TGTGCCAGCAGCGTAGCTCCAGGACTAGGCGAGCAGTACTTC. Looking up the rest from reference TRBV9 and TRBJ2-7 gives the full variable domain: DSGVTQTPKHLITATGQRVTLRCSPRSGDLSVYWYQQSLDQGLQFLIQYYNGEERAKGNILERFSAQQFPDLHSELNLSSLELGDSALYFCASSVAPGLGEQYFGPGTRLTVT.

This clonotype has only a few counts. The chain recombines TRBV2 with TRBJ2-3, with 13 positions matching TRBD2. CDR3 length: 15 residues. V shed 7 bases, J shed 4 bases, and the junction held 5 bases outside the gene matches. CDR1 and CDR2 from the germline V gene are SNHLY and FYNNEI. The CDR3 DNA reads TGTGCCAGCACCGGGACTAGCGGGGTCCCAGATACGCAGTATTTT. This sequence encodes CASTGTSGVPDTQYF. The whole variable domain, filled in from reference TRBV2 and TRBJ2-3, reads EPEVTQTPSHQVTQMGQEVILRCVPISNHLYFYWYRQILGQKVEFLVSFYNNEISEKSEIFDDQFSVERPDGSNFTLKIRSTKLEDSAMYFCASTGTSGVPDTQYFGPGTRLTVL.

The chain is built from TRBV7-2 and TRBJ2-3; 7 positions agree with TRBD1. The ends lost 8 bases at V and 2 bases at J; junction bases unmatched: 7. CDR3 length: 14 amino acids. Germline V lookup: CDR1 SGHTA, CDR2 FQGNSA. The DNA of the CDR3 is TGTGCCAGCCGGACGGGACAGCTCACAGATACGCAGTATTTT. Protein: CASRTGQLTDTQYF.

The CDR3 bases are TGTGCCATCAAGGAGGGAAGCGGGACTTCCTACAATGAGCAGTTCTTC. It yields the protein CAIKEGSGTSYNEQFF. The chain carries TRBV10-3 and TRBJ2-1, with 7 bases that match TRBD2. Trimming cost V 7 bases and J 1 base; bases outside gene matches: 10. The CDR3 sequence is 16 residues long. Germline V lookup: CDR1 ENHRY, CDR2 SYGVKD.

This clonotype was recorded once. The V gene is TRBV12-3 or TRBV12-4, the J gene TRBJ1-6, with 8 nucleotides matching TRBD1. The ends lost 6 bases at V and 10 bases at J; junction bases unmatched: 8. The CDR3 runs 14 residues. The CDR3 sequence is CASRLTGESSPLHF. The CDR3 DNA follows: TGTGCCAGCAGGCTGACAGGGGAATCCTCACCCCTCCACTTT.

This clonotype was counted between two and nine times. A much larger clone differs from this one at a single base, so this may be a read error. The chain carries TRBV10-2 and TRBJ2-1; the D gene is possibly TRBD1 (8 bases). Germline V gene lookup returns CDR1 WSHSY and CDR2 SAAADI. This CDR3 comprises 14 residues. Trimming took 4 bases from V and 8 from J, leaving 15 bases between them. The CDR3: CASSGRAGQDEQFF. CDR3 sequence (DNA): TGCGCCAGCAGTGGTCGAGCGGGACAGGATGAGCAGTTCTTC.

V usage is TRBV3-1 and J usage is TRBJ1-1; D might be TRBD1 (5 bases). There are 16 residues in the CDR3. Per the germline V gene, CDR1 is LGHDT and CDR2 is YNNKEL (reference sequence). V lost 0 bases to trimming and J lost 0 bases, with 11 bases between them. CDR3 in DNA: TGTGCCAGCAGCCAAGATGGGGGGGGATTGAACACTGAAGCTTTCTTT. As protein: CASSQDGGGLNTEAFF.

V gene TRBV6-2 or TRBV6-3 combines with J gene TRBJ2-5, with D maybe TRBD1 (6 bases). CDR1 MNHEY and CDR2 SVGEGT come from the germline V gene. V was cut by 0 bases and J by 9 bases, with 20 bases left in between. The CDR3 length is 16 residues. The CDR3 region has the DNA TGTGCCAGCAGTTACTCGAGCAGGCAGGGGTGGAAGTCCCAGTACTTC. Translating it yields CASSYSSRQGWKSQYF.

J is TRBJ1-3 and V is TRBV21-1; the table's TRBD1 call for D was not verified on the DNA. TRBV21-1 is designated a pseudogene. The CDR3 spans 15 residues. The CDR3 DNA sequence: TGTGCCAGCAGCGGCCAGGGTTCCTCGTGTAACACCATATATTTT. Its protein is CASSGQGSSCNTIYF.

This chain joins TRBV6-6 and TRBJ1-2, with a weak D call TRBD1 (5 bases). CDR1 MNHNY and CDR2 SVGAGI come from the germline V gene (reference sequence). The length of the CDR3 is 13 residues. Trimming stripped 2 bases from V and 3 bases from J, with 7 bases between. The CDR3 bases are TGTGCCAGCAGTTACCCGGGGGACTATGGCTACACCTTC. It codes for CASSYPGDYGYTF.

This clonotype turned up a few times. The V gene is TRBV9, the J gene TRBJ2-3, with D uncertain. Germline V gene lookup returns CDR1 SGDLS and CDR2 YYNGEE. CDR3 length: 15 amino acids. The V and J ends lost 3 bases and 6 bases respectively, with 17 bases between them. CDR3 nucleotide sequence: TGTGCCAGCAGCGCTATACCGGCAGGAGCGGATACGCAGTATTTT. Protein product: CASSAIPAGADTQYF.

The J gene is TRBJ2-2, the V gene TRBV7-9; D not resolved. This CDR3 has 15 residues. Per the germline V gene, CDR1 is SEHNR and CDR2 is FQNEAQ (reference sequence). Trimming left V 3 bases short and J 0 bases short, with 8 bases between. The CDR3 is CASSLGGSNTGELFF. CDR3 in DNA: TGTGCCAGCAGCTTGGGCGGCTCGAACACCGGGGAGCTGTTTTTT. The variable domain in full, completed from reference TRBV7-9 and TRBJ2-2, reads DTGVSQNPRHKITKRGQNVTFRCDPISEHNRLYWYRQTLGQGPEFLTYFQNEAQLEKSRLLSDRFSAERPKGSFSTLEIQRTEQGDSAMYLCASSLGGSNTGELFFGEGSRLTVL.

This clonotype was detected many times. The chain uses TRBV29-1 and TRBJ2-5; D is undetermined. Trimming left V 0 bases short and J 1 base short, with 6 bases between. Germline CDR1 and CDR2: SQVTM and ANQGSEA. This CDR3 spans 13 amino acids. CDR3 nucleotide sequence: TGCAGCGTTGAAGACGCGACCCAAGAGACCCAGTACTTC. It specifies CSVEDATQETQYF.

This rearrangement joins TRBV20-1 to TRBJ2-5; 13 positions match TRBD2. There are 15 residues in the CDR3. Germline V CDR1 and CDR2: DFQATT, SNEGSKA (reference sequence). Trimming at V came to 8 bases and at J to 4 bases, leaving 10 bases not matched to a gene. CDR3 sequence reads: CSPKPGTSGAETQYF. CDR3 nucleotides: TGCAGTCCAAAGCCCGGGACTAGCGGGGCAGAGACCCAGTACTTC.

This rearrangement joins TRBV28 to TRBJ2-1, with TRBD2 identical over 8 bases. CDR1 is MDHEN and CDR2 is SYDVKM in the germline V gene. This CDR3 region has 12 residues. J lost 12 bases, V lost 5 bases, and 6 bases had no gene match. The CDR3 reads CASSPRGGGQFF. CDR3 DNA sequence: TGTGCCAGCAGTCCCCGGGGGGGTGGGCAGTTCTTC.

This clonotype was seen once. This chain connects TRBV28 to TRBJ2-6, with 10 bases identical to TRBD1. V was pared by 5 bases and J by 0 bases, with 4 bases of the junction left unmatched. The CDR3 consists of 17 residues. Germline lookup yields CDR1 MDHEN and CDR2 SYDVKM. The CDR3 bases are TGTGCCAGCAGTGGACAGGGGGGCACCTCTGGGGCCAACGTCCTGACTTTC. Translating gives CASSGQGGTSGANVLTF.